This T cell receptor beta chain appears in the sequencing data of a study of blood T cells in healthy people across ages. Background on the study: About one barcoded beta molecule per two T cells came from capture by template switching. The study's findings and limits: It was not known whether donors were CMV positive (a possible confounder of expanded clonotype changes).

Notes on this clonotype: Its target is not known.

Through a sample-barcoded 5' primer and a J-beta primer mix, a second PCR was run for 7 to 11 cycles. Every cDNA was tagged by a template-switch adaptor with 12 random nucleotides. TCRdb reprocessed the 5' RACE reads via MiXCR and lists one record per CDR3 protein. The table records fewer than 900,000 distinct CDR3 sequences, approximately 50% of them present only once. Germline loops: CDR1 SGHTA, CDR2 FQGNSA. CDR3 length: 15 residues. J gave up 6 bases and V 5 bases, and 11 bases lay outside the gene matches. Peripheral blood from each donor was collected in a volume of approximately 9.2 milliliters.

The sequence came from a woman aged 60-70 years in good health. Specimen: blood. This sequence joins TRBV7-2 and TRBJ2-7; 9 bases agree with TRBD2. The CDR3 nucleotides are TGTGCCAGCAGCCGAGTAGCGGGAGTTTTAGGCGAGCAGTACTTC. Residues: CASSRVAGVLGEQYF. Complete variable domain (other parts from reference TRBV7-2 and TRBJ2-7): GAGVSQSPSNKVTEKGKDVELRCDPISGHTALYWYRQSLGQGLEFLIYFQGNSAPDKSGLPSDRFSAERTGGSVSTLTIQRTQQEDSAVYLCASSRVAGVLGEQYFGPGTRLTVT.